This TCR beta chain is from a study of T-cell reconstitution after alpha-beta-depleted transplantation in children. The study's findings and limits: Surviving thymic progenitors and recipient T cells were the source of high TCRbeta diversity at day 60 in some patients. Several hundred expanded graft clones reportedly supplied alpha-beta T cells about two months after transplant.

Preparing the TCRbeta library involved the use of unique molecular identifiers. One entry per CDR3 protein results from TCRdb running MiXCR on the PCR reads. This repertoire shows 200,000 or so distinct CDR3 sequences, roughly 6.6% found once; its top ten account for just over 5.5%. This clonotype was seen ten or more times. Its target is unknown. This clonotype was obtained from a boy between 2 and 10 years old with acute lymphoblastic leukemia, due to receive a stem cell transplant. The starting material was PBMCs, obtained before TCRalphabeta/CD19-depleted stem cell transplant.

The CDR3 loop is CSADTGVNMNTEAFF. CDR3 coding DNA: TGCAGTGCGGATACAGGGGTAAACATGAACACTGAAGCTTTCTTT. V gene TRBV20-1 combines with J gene TRBJ1-1; 7 bases are a match to TRBD1. V lost 6 bases, J lost 0 bases, and 10 bases stayed unmatched. The CDR3 consists of 15 residues. Germline V gene data show CDR1 as DFQATT and CDR2 as SNEGSKA (reference sequence).